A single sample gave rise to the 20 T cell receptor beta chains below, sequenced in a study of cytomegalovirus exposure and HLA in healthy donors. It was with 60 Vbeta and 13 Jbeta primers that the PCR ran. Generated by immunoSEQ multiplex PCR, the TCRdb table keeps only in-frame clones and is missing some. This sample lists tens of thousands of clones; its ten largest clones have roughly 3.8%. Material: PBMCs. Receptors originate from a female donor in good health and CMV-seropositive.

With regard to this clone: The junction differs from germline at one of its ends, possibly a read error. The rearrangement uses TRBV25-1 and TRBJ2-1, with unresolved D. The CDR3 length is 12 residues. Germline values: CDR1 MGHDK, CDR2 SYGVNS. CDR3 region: CASSVLHNGQFF. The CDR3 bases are TGTGCCAGCAGTGTACTACACAATGGGCAGTTCTTC.

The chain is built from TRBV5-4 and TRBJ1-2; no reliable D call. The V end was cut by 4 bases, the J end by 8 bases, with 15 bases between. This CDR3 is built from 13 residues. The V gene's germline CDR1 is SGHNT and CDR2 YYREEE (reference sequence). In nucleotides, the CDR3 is TGTGCCAGCAGCCCCAGCGGGTCATGGGGCTACACCTTC. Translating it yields CASSPSGSWGYTF.

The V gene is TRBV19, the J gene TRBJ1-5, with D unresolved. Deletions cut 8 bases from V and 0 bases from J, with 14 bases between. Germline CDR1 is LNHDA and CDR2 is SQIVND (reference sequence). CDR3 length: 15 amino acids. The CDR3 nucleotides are TGTGCCAGTTCCGACACCTTTTATAGCAATCAGCCCCAGCATTTT. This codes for CASSDTFYSNQPQHF.

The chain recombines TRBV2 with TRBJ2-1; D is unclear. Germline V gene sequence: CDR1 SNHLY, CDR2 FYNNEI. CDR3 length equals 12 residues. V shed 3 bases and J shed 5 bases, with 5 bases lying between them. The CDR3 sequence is CASSDPDNEQFF. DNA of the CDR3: TGTGCCAGCAGTGATCCAGACAATGAGCAGTTCTTC.

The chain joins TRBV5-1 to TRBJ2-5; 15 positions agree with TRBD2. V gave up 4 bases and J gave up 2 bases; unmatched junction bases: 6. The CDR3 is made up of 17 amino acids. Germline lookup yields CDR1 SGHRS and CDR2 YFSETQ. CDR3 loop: CASSPAGLAGGQETQYF. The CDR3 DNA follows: TGCGCCAGCAGCCCAGCGGGACTAGCGGGAGGACAAGAGACCCAGTACTTC.

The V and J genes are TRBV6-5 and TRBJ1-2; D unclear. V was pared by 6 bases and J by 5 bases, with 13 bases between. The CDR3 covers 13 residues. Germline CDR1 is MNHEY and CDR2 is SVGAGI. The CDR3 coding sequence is TGTGCCAGCAGGAACTCCCGGGAGTATGGCTACACCTTC. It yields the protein CASRNSREYGYTF.

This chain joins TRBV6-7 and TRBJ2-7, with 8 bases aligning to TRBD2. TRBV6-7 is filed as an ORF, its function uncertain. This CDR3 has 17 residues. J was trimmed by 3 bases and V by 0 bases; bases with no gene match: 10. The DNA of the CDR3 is TGTGCCAGCAGTTACTCGTACCCCGGGACTAGTCTCTACGAGCAGTACTTC. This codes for CASSYSYPGTSLYEQYF.

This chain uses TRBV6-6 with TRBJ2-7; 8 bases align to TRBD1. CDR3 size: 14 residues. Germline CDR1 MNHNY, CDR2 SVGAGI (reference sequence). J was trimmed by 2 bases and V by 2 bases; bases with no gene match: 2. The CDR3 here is CASSYGTGTYEQYF. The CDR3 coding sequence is TGTGCCAGCAGTTACGGGACAGGAACCTACGAGCAGTACTTC.

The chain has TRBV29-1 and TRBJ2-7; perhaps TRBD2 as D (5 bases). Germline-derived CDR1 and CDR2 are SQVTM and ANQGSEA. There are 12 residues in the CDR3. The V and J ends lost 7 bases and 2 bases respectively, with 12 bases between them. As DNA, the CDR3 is TGCAGCGCCGCCGGTAGCGCCTACGAGCAGTACTTC. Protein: CSAAGSAYEQYF.

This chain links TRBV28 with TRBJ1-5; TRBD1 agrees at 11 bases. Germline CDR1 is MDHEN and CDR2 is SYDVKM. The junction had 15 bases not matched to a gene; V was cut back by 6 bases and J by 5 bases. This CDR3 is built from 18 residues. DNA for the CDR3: TGTGCCAGCAGCTCTAGCTACGGACAGGGGGCATTTTATCAGCCCCAGCATTTT. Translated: CASSSSYGQGAFYQPQHF.

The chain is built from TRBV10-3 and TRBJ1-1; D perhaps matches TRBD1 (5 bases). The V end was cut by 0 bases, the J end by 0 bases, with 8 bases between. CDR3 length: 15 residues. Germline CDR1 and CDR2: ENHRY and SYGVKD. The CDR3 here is CAISESTGLNTEAFF. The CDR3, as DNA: TGTGCCATCAGTGAGTCCACAGGATTGAACACTGAAGCTTTCTTT.

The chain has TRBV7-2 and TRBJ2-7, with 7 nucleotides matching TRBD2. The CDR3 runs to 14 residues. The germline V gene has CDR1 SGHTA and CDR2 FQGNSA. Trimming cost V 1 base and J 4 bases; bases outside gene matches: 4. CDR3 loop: CASSLGLASYEQYF. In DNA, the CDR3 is TGTGCCAGCAGCTTAGGACTAGCTTCATACGAGCAGTACTTC.

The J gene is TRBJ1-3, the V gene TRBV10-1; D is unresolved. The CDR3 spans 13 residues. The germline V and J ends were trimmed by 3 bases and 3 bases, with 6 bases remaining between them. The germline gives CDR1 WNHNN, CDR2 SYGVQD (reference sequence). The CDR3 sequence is CASSDSVGNTIYF. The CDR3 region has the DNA TGCGCCAGCAGTGACTCGGTTGGAAACACCATATATTTT.

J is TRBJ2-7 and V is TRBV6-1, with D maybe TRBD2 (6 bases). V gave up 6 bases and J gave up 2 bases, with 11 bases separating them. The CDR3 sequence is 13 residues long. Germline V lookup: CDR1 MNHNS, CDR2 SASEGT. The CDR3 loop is CASSGRGPYEQYF. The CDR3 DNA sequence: TGTGCCAGCAGCGGGAGAGGCCCCTACGAGCAGTACTTC.

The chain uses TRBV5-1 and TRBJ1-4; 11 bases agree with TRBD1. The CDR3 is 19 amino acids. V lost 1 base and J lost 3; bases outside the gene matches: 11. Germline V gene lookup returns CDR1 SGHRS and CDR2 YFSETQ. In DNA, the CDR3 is TGCGCCAGCAGCTTGCTTGGAGGACAGGGGGCGACAGCTAATGAAAAACTGTTTTTT. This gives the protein CASSLLGGQGATANEKLFF. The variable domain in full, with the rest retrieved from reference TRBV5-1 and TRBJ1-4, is KAGVTQTPRYLIKTRGQQVTLSCSPISGHRSVSWYQQTPGQGLQFLFEYFSETQRNKGNFPGRFSGRQFSNSRSEMNVSTLELGDSALYLCASSLLGGQGATANEKLFFGSGTQLSVL.

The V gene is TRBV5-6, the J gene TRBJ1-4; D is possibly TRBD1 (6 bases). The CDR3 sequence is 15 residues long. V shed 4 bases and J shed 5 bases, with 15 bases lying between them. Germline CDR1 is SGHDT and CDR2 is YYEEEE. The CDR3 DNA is TGTGCCAGCAGCATGCAGGGACAACCGAATGAAAAACTGTTTTTT. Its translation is CASSMQGQPNEKLFF.

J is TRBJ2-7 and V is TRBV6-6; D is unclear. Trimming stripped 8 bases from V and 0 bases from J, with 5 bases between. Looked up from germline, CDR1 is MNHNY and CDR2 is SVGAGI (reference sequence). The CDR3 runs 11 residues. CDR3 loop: CASGSSYEQYF. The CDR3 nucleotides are TGTGCCAGCGGTAGCTCCTACGAGCAGTACTTC.

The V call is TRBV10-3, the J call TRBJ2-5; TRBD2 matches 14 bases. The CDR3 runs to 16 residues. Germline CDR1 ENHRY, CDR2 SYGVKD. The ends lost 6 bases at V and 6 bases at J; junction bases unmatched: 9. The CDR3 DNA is TGTGCCATCAGACCCTCGACTAGCGGGGGGGTGCAGACCCAGTACTTC. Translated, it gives CAIRPSTSGGVQTQYF.

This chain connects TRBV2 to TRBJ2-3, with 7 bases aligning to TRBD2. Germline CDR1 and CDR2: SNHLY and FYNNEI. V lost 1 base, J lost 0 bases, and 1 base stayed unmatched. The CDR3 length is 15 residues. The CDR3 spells CASSEGGGSTDTQYF. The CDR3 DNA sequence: TGTGCCAGCAGTGAAGGGGGAGGGAGCACAGATACGCAGTATTTT.

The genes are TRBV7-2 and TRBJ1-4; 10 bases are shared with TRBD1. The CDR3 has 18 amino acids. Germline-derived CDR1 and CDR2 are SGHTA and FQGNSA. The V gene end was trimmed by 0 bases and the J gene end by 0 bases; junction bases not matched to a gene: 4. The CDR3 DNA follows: TGTGCCAGCAGCTTAGCGGGACAGGGGAAAGCAACTAATGAAAAACTGTTTTTT. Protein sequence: CASSLAGQGKATNEKLFF.